The 5 T cell receptor beta chains below were found in one sample sequenced in a study of beta chain features in type 1 diabetes. The whole isolated RNA underwent reverse transcription, so sequencing captured expressed TCRB transcripts. Sequencing was performed with immunoSEQ multiplex PCR; in TCRdb, only in-frame clones are kept and a portion is missing. The table lists around 330,000 clones, approximately 10% of them singletons, with around 0.015% in the top ten. Sample: naive CD4+ T cells from blood. These receptors were obtained from a woman in her thirties in good health.

The chain couples TRBV19 to TRBJ2-6; perhaps TRBD1 as D (5 bases). There are 15 residues in the CDR3. Germline lookup yields CDR1 LNHDA and CDR2 SQIVND (reference sequence). The germline V and J ends were trimmed by 9 bases and 4 bases, with 16 bases remaining between them. CDR3 DNA sequence: TGTGCCAGCGCGGAAGGGGCATCCGGGGCCAACGTCCTGACTTTC. The encoded protein is CASAEGASGANVLTF.

The chain couples TRBV19 to TRBJ2-6; D possibly corresponds to TRBD2 (5 bases). The V and J ends lost 8 bases and 4 bases respectively, with 18 bases between them. Germline loops: CDR1 LNHDA, CDR2 SQIVND (reference sequence). The CDR3 consists of 16 residues. CDR3 in amino acids: CASHPGYWSGANVLTF. DNA for the CDR3: TGTGCCAGTCACCCGGGGTACTGGAGCGGGGCCAACGTCCTGACTTTC.

This clone was counted between two and nine times. One junction end does not reproduce the germline sequence, and a read error may be involved. This rearrangement joins TRBV4-3 to TRBJ2-1, with TRBD2 matching 7 bases. The CDR3 has 17 amino acids. Per germline, CDR1 LGHNA and CDR2 YSLEER. The CDR3 coding sequence is TGCGCCAGCAGCGGGAGGGCCTTACTAAGGGGCTACGATGAGCAGTTCTTC. Protein product: CASSGRALLRGYDEQFF.

The chain employs TRBV28 and TRBJ2-1, with 7 bases fitting TRBD1. V lost 2 bases and J lost 13; bases outside the gene matches: 5. This CDR3 is built from 12 residues. The germline CDR1 and CDR2 sequences are MDHEN and SYDVKM. The CDR3 spells CASSLKQGSQFF. The CDR3 DNA is TGTGCCAGCAGTTTAAAACAGGGGAGCCAGTTCTTC.

There are a few counts of this clone. The V and J genes are TRBV28 and TRBJ2-1; 13 nucleotides align to TRBD2. The trim removed 5 bases at V and 10 bases at J, leaving 14 bases unmatched. Germline V gene lookup returns CDR1 MDHEN and CDR2 SYDVKM. This CDR3 has 17 residues. The chain's CDR3 is CASSPNAGTSGDLEQFF. DNA of the CDR3: TGTGCCAGCAGTCCCAACGCCGGGACTAGCGGGGACTTGGAGCAGTTCTTC.